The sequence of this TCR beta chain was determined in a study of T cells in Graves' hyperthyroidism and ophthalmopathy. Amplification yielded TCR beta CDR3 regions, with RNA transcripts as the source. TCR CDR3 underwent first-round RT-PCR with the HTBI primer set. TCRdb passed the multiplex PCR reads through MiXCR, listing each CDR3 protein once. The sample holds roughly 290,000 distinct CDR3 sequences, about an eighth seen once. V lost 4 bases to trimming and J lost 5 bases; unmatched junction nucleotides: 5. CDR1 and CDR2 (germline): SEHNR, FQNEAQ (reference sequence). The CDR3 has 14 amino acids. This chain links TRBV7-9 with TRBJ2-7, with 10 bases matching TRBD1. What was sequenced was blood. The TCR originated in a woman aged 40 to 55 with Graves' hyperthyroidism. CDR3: CASSSGTGEDEQYF. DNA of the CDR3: TGTGCCAGCAGCTCCGGGACAGGGGAAGACGAGCAGTACTTC.